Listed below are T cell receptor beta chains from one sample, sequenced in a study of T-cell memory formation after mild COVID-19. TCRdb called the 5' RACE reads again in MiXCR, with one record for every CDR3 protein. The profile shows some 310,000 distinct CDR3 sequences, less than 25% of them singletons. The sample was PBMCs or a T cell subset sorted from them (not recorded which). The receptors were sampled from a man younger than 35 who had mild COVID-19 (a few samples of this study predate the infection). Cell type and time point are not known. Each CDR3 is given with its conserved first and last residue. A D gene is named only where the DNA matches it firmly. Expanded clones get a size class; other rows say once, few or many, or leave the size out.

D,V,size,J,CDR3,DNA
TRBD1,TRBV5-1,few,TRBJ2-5,CASSGTGSSGETQYF,TGCGCCAGCTCCGGGACAGGGTCCTCCGGGGAGACCCAGTACTTC
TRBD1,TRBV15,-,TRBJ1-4,CATSGLGGSGEKLFF,TGTGCCACCAGCGGCCTAGGGGGCTCCGGTGAAAAACTGTTTTTT
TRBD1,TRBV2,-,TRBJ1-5,CASSDGQGPFNQPQHF,TGTGCCAGCAGTGACGGACAGGGACCCTTCAATCAGCCCCAGCATTTT
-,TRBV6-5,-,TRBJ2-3,CASSIGLHKTDTQYF,TGTGCCAGCAGCATTGGACTACACAAGACAGATACGCAGTATTTT
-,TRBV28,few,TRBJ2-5,CASRTQQAETQYF,TGTGCCAGCAGAACCCAACAGGCCGAGACCCAGTACTTC
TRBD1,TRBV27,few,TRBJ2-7,CASSYLIGQGHYEQYF,TGTGCCAGCAGTTACTTGATCGGACAGGGGCACTACGAGCAGTACTTC
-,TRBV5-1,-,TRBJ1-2,CASSLDGFDYGYTF,TGCGCCAGCAGCTTGGATGGGTTCGACTATGGCTACACCTTC
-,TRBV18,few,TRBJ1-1,CASSLAENEAFF,TGTGCCAGCTCACTCGCGGAAAATGAAGCTTTCTTT
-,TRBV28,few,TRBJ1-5,CASSSWQGGNQPQHF,TGTGCCAGCAGTTCGTGGCAGGGTGGCAATCAGCCCCAGCATTTT
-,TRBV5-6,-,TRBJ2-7,CASSEATSGRGYEQYF,TGTGCCAGCAGCGAAGCTACCAGTGGAAGAGGCTACGAGCAGTACTTC
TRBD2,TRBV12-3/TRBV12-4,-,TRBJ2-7,CASSRIAGESYEQYF,TGTGCCAGCAGCAGGATAGCGGGGGAGTCCTACGAGCAGTACTTC
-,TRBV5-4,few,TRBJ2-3,CASNLGGIDTQYF,TGTGCCAGCAACCTAGGTGGGATAGATACGCAGTATTTT
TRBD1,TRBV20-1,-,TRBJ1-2,CSARPYNPGTGVYGYTF,TGCAGTGCTAGACCTTATAATCCCGGGACAGGCGTCTATGGCTACACCTTC
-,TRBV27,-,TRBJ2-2,CASRVGYANTGELFF,TGTGCCAGCAGGGTGGGGTACGCGAACACCGGGGAGCTGTTTTTT
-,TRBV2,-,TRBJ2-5,CASSVQGHGTQYF,TGTGCCAGCAGTGTGCAGGGGCACGGGACCCAGTACTTC
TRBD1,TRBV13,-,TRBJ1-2,CASSGTGADGYTF,TGTGCCAGCAGCGGCACAGGGGCGGATGGCTACACCTTC
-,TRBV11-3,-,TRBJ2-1,CASSGGGFNEQFF,TGTGCCAGCAGCGGGGGCGGTTTCAATGAGCAGTTCTTC
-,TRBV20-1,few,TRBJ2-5,CSACLPVGYQETQYF,TGCAGTGCCTGTCTGCCTGTGGGGTATCAAGAGACCCAGTACTTC
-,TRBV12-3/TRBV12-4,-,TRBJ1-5,CASSRAGFSNQPQHF,TGTGCCAGCAGCCGAGCAGGGTTTAGCAATCAGCCCCAGCATTTT
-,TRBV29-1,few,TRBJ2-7,CSAIDTYEQYF,TGCAGCGCCATTGATACATACGAGCAGTACTTC
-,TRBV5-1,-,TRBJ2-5,CASSSYEPQETQYF,TGCGCCAGCAGCTCATACGAACCCCAAGAGACCCAGTACTTC
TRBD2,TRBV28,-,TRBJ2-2,CASSHTLAGGLDGELFF,TGTGCCAGCAGCCATACCCTAGCGGGGGGGCTTGACGGGGAGCTGTTTTTT
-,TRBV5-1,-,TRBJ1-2,CASSLVGEDGYTF,TGCGCCAGCAGCTTGGTTGGGGAGGATGGCTACACCTTC
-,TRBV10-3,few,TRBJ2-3,CAIRSGVATDTQYF,TGTGCCATCAGGTCGGGGGTAGCCACAGATACGCAGTATTTT
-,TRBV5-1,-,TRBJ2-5,CASSGGTSYTGETQYF,TGCGCCAGCAGCGGGGGGACGTCGTATACGGGGGAGACCCAGTACTTC
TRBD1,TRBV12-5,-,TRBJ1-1,CASTEGTGPTEAFF,TGTGCTAGCACGGAGGGGACAGGGCCCACTGAAGCTTTCTTT
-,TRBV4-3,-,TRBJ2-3,CASSQDGGSSTDTQYF,TGCGCCAGCAGCCAAGATGGAGGCAGCAGCACAGATACGCAGTATTTT
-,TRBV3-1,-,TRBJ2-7,CASSQSSDEQYF,TGTGCCAGCAGCCAGTCTAGTGACGAGCAGTACTTC
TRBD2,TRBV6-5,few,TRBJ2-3,CASSNPGGPADTQYF,TGTGCCAGCAGTAACCCGGGGGGGCCGGCAGATACGCAGTATTTT
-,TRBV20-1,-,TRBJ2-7,CSANSGTQSSYEQYF,TGCAGTGCCAACTCGGGGACACAGAGCTCCTACGAGCAGTACTTC
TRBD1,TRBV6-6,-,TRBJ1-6,CASSPGQVLNSPLHF,TGTGCCAGCAGCCCGGGACAGGTCCTCAATTCACCCCTCCACTTT
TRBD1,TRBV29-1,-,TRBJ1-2,CSVEKGAGSGYTF,TGCAGCGTTGAAAAGGGGGCAGGGTCTGGCTACACCTTC
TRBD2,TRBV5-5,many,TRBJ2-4,CASSSSLASGAKNIQYF,TGTGCCAGCAGCTCGTCACTAGCGAGCGGGGCCAAAAACATTCAGTACTTC
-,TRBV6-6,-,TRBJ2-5,CASSPFVGRETQYF,TGTGCCAGCAGTCCGTTCGTCGGGAGAGAGACCCAGTACTTC
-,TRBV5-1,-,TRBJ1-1,CASSLASGVYTEAFF,TGCGCCAGCAGCTTGGCGTCAGGGGTGTACACTGAAGCTTTCTTT
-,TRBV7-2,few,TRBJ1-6,CASSLVGRAKNSPLHF,TGTGCCAGCAGCTTAGTGGGCAGGGCGAAGAATTCACCCCTCCACTTT
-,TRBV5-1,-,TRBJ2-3,CASSWPGGSTDTQYF,TGCGCCAGCAGCTGGCCCGGGGGATCCACAGATACGCAGTATTTT
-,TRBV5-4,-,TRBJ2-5,CASSLELVETQYF,TGTGCCAGCAGCTTGGAACTGGTAGAGACCCAGTACTTC
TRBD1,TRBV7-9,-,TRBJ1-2,CASSAGQGAGYTF,TGTGCCAGCAGCGCGGGACAGGGGGCTGGCTACACCTTC
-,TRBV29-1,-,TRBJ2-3,CSVESPSTDTQYF,TGCAGCGTTGAGTCCCCTAGCACAGATACGCAGTATTTT
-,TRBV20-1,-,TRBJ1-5,CSAKPIQAPERNQPQHF,TGCAGTGCTAAGCCCATACAGGCCCCCGAGCGCAATCAGCCCCAGCATTTT
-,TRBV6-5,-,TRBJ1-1,CASSYWGARGTEAFF,TGTGCCAGCAGTTACTGGGGGGCGCGGGGCACTGAAGCTTTCTTT
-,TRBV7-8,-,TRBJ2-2,CASSLEGVTTGELFF,TGTGCCAGCAGCTTGGAGGGGGTGACCACCGGGGAGCTGTTTTTT
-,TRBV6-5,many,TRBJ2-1,CASSKGSYNEQFF,TGTGCCAGCAGTAAGGGCTCATACAATGAGCAGTTCTTC